Shown below are 20 T cell receptor beta chains from a single sample sequenced in a study of cytomegalovirus exposure and HLA in healthy donors. The repertoire was sequenced with immunoSEQ multiplex PCR; TCRdb's copy has only in-frame clones and lacks some. The table includes roughly 260,000 clones, around 89% detected once. The sequenced material came from PBMCs. Receptors originate from a woman between 18 and 29 years old in good health and CMV-seronegative.

This chain joins TRBV6-1 and TRBJ1-3; 9 bases fit TRBD1. The CDR3 is 21 amino acids. The trim removed 0 bases at V and 4 bases at J, leaving 19 bases unmatched. Germline CDR1 and CDR2: MNHNS and SASEGT. The CDR3 region has the DNA TGTGCCAGCAGTGAAGCGCCGGCGGGACAGGGCATTAGAGTGTCAGGAAACACCATATATTTT. Translation: CASSEAPAGQGIRVSGNTIYF.

The chain has TRBV20-1 and TRBJ2-2; D is ambiguous. The length of the CDR3 is 11 residues. With 1 base removed from V and 7 bases from J, the gap between germline ends came to 4 bases. From germline, CDR1 is DFQATT and CDR2 SNEGSKA (reference sequence). CDR3 sequence: CSARVNGELFF. CDR3 in DNA: TGCAGTGCTAGAGTAAACGGGGAGCTGTTTTTT.

The V gene is TRBV28, the J gene TRBJ1-5, with TRBD1 as a possible D gene (5 bases). The CDR3 spans 16 residues. Germline-derived CDR1 and CDR2 are MDHEN and SYDVKM. V shed 2 bases and J shed 1 base, with 12 bases lying between them. In nucleotides, the CDR3 is TGTGCCAGCAGTTTACTCTCCGGGGGAAGCAATCAGCCCCAGCATTTT. Translating gives CASSLLSGGSNQPQHF.

The chain recombines TRBV29-1 with TRBJ2-1, with D perhaps TRBD2 (7 bases). CDR3 length: 15 amino acids. Trimming shortened V by 4 bases and J by 7 bases, and 20 bases separated the two germline ends. CDR1 SQVTM and CDR2 ANQGSEA come from the germline V gene. The CDR3 DNA sequence: TGCAGCGTTGTAGCCAAGGGGGGGGCTGGTAATGAGCAGTTCTTC. Amino acids: CSVVAKGGAGNEQFF.

This rearrangement joins TRBV5-1 to TRBJ2-2; D not resolved. The CDR3 spans 14 residues. Germline assignment: CDR1 SGHRS and CDR2 YFSETQ. V lost 4 bases to trimming and J lost 2 bases, with 9 bases between them. The CDR3 DNA sequence: TGCGCCAGCAGCCCAACCGGTAACACCGGGGAGCTGTTTTTT. Residues: CASSPTGNTGELFF.

The rearrangement links TRBV18 to TRBJ1-3; D call uncertain. V was cut by 4 bases and J by 11 bases, with 12 bases left in between. The CDR3 has 12 amino acids. Germline CDR1 is KGHSH and CDR2 is LQKENI. The CDR3 DNA reads TGTGCCAGCTCACTAGACAATCCCCCCATATATTTT. Encoded protein: CASSLDNPPIYF.

The table lists this clone with a count of one. The chain is built from TRBV5-1 and TRBJ2-2, with unresolved D. Trimming shortened V by 0 bases and J by 6 bases, and 9 bases separated the two germline ends. This CDR3 spans 14 amino acids. Per germline, CDR1 SGHRS and CDR2 YFSETQ. DNA of the CDR3: TGCGCCAGCAGCTTGGCCGGGTTGGCCGGGGAGCTGTTTTTT. Translated: CASSLAGLAGELFF.

V is TRBV5-1 and J is TRBJ1-5, with unresolved D. V gave up 0 bases and J gave up 1 base, with 2 bases separating them. CDR1 and CDR2 (germline): SGHRS, YFSETQ. This CDR3 comprises 13 residues. Here the CDR3 reads CASSLASNQPQHF. DNA for the CDR3: TGCGCCAGCAGCTTGGCAAGCAATCAGCCCCAGCATTTT.

This clone was observed a single time. The chain has TRBV5-1 and TRBJ2-5, with TRBD1 matching over 7 bases. Germline assignment: CDR1 SGHRS and CDR2 YFSETQ. Trimming removed 4 bases from V and 7 bases from J; junction bases left unmatched: 10. The CDR3 runs to 14 residues. CDR3 in DNA: TGCGCCAGCAGCACCGGGACAGAGAAAGGGACCCAGTACTTC. Translation: CASSTGTEKGTQYF.

The rearrangement uses TRBV5-6 and TRBJ1-5, with D tentatively TRBD1 (5 bases). The CDR3 contains 15 residues. Germline V lookup: CDR1 SGHDT, CDR2 YYEEEE. Trimming stripped 0 bases from V and 5 bases from J, with 12 bases between. Written as DNA, the CDR3 is TGTGCCAGCAGCTTGGTAGGGGATCTGGATCAGCCCCAGCATTTT. It specifies CASSLVGDLDQPQHF.

The chain uses TRBV5-1 and TRBJ2-7, with 11 positions matching TRBD1. Germline trimming cut 4 bases from V and 2 bases from J; bases unmatched to any gene: 5. Germline CDR1 is SGHRS and CDR2 is YFSETQ. This CDR3 is built from 15 residues. The DNA of the CDR3 is TGCGCCAGCAGCAAAACGGGACAGGGGGCCTACGAGCAGTACTTC. It specifies CASSKTGQGAYEQYF.

This clone appeared once. This chain connects TRBV9 to TRBJ1-4, with TRBD1 as a possible D gene (5 bases). This CDR3 comprises 15 residues. Germline V gene lookup returns CDR1 SGDLS and CDR2 YYNGEE. The ends were cut back, 0 bases at V and 4 bases at J, with 10 bases in the middle. CDR3 sequence (DNA): TGTGCCAGCAGCGTAGAAGGGGTTCTTAATGAAAAACTGTTTTTT. Encoded protein: CASSVEGVLNEKLFF.

The chain joins TRBV30 to TRBJ2-3; possible D gene TRBD1, 5 bases. This CDR3 is 15 amino acids long. Germline values: CDR1 GTSNPN, CDR2 SVGIG (reference sequence). Trimming stripped 0 bases from V and 6 bases from J, with 16 bases between. DNA of the CDR3: TGTGCCTGGAGTGTATGGGTGGCAGGGTCCGATACGCAGTATTTT. It codes for CAWSVWVAGSDTQYF.

The chain joins TRBV27 to TRBJ1-5; no clear D. Between the trimmed V and J ends, which lost 7 bases and 3 bases, there was a span of 16 bases. From germline, CDR1 is MNHEY and CDR2 SMNVEV (reference sequence). The CDR3 is 15 residues long. In nucleotides, the CDR3 is TGTGCCAGCATGTTAGCGGGGAAGGTCAATCAGCCCCAGCATTTT. Translation: CASMLAGKVNQPQHF.

The chain links TRBV5-1 to TRBJ2-2; D ambiguous. V lost 0 bases and J lost 0, with 9 bases in between. Germline V gives CDR1 SGHRS, CDR2 YFSETQ. There are 16 residues in the CDR3. The CDR3, as DNA: TGCGCCAGCAGCTTGGGACACCGAGCGAACACCGGGGAGCTGTTTTTT. Residues: CASSLGHRANTGELFF.

The rearrangement uses TRBV27 and TRBJ1-5; D might be TRBD1 (5 bases). Germline lookup yields CDR1 MNHEY and CDR2 SMNVEV (reference sequence). Trimming cost V 11 bases and J 7 bases, with 18 bases left between them. This CDR3 has 13 residues. The CDR3: CARVIQVNQPQHF. The CDR3 DNA is TGTGCCCGAGTAATACAGGTTAACCAGCCCCAGCATTTT.

The chain combines TRBV21-1 with TRBJ2-7; TRBD1 is the table's D call, not checked against the DNA. TRBV21-1 constitutes a pseudogene. The CDR3 has 12 residues. CDR3 amino acids: CASIILSYEQYF. The CDR3 bases are TGTGCCAGCATCATCCTCAGCTACGAGCAGTACTTC.

The CDR3 sequence: CAWSLGGGGEKLFF. The CDR3 DNA follows: TGTGCCTGGAGTCTCGGAGGGGGCGGTGAAAAACTGTTTTTT. The chain links TRBV30 to TRBJ1-4, with 7 nucleotides matching TRBD1. The CDR3 is 14 residues long. V gave up 2 bases and J gave up 7 bases; unmatched junction bases: 7. Germline V CDR1 and CDR2: GTSNPN, SVGIG (reference sequence).

J is TRBJ2-7 and V is TRBV27; 8 nucleotides line up with TRBD1. The CDR3 loop spans 16 amino acids. Germline values: CDR1 MNHEY, CDR2 SMNVEV (reference sequence). V was pared by 4 bases and J by 0 bases, with 8 bases of the junction left unmatched. CDR3 region: CASSSQGAAGSYEQYF. In DNA, the CDR3 is TGTGCCAGCAGTTCGCAGGGGGCCGCGGGCTCCTACGAGCAGTACTTC.

V is TRBV19 and J is TRBJ1-6; D call uncertain. The germline CDR1 and CDR2 sequences are LNHDA and SQIVND (reference sequence). The CDR3 extends over 16 amino acids. V shed 0 bases and J shed 7 bases, with 13 bases lying between them. This chain's CDR3 is CASSIDYRSGNSPLHF. Written as DNA, the CDR3 is TGTGCCAGTAGTATAGATTATAGGTCGGGGAATTCACCCCTCCACTTT.